This T cell receptor (beta chain) comes out of a study of T cells expressing NK-cell markers. Study findings and constraints: In about six donors, dominant NKG2C+ clonotypes were about 1.0-7.0% of CD8+ T cells.

The CDR3 spans 12 residues. CDR1 is SGHRS and CDR2 is YFSETQ in the germline V gene. Note on this clonotype: What it recognizes is unknown.

TCRdb processed the 5' RACE reads again and assigns one entry to each CDR3 protein, with no DNA. Here the sample table reports about 550,000 distinct CDR3 sequences. The sequenced material came from blood T cells: a sorted CD56 or NKG2C T cell subset, CD4+ or CD8+ T cells, or bulk PBMC T cells (not recorded which). The V gene is TRBV5-1, the J gene TRBJ1-6. The clonotype originates from a man younger than 35 in good health. This CDR3 reads CASSLDTAPLHF.